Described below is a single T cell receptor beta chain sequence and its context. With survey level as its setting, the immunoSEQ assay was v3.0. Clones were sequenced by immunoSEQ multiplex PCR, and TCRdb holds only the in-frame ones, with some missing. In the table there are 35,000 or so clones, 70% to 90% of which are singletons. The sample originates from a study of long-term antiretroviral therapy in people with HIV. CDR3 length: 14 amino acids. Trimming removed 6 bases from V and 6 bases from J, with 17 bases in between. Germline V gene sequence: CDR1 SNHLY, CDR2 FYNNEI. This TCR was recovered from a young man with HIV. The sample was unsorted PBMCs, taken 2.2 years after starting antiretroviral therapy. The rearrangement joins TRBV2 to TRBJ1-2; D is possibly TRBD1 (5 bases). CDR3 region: CASSSTVGGDGYTF. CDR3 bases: TGTGCCAGCAGCTCCACAGTCGGGGGGGATGGCTACACCTTC. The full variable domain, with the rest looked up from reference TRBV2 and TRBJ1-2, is EPEVTQTPSHQVTQMGQEVILRCVPISNHLYFYWYRQILGQKVEFLVSFYNNEISEKSEIFDDQFSVERPDGSNFTLKIRSTKLEDSAMYFCASSSTVGGDGYTFGSGTRLTVV.